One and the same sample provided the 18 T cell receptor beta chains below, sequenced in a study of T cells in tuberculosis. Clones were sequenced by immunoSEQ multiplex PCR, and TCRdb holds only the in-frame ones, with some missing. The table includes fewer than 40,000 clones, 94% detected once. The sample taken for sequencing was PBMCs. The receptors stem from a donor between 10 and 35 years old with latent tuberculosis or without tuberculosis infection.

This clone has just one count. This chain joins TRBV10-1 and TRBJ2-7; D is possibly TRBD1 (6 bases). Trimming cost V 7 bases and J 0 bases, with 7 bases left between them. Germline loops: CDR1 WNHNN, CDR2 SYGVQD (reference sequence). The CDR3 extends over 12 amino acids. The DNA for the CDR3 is TGCGCCAGCATGGACAGCTCCTACGAGCAGTACTTC. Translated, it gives CASMDSSYEQYF.

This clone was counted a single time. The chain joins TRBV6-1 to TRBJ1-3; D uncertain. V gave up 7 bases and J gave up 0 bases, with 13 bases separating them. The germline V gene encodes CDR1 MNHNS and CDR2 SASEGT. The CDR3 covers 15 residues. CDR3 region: CASNTGVSSGNTIYF. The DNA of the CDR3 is TGTGCCAGCAACACCGGGGTTAGCTCTGGAAACACCATATATTTT.

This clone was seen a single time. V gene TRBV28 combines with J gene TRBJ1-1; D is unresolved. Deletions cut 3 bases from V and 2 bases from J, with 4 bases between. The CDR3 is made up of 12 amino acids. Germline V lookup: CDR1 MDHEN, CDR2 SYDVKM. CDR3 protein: CASSFYNTEAFF. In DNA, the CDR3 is TGTGCCAGCAGTTTCTATAACACTGAAGCTTTCTTT.

CDR3 in DNA: TGTGCCAGCAGAATAGACAGGGTTGGAGAAAAACTGTTTTTT. Protein: CASRIDRVGEKLFF. The rearrangement uses TRBV5-5 and TRBJ1-4; TRBD1 matches at 7 bases. From germline, CDR1 is SGHKS and CDR2 YYEKEE (reference sequence). The CDR3 is 14 amino acids. Losses at the gene ends were 5 bases for V and 8 bases for J; bases not matched to a gene: 9.

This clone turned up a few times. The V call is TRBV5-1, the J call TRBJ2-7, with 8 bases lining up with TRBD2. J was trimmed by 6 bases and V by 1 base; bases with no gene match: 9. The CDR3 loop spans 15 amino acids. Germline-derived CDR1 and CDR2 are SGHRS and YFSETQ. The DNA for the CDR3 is TGCGCCAGCAGCTTGCGTCCGGGAGGGCAGGTCGAGCAGTACTTC. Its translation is CASSLRPGGQVEQYF. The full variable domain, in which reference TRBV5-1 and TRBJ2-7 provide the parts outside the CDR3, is KAGVTQTPRYLIKTRGQQVTLSCSPISGHRSVSWYQQTPGQGLQFLFEYFSETQRNKGNFPGRFSGRQFSNSRSEMNVSTLELGDSALYLCASSLRPGGQVEQYFGPGTRLTVT.

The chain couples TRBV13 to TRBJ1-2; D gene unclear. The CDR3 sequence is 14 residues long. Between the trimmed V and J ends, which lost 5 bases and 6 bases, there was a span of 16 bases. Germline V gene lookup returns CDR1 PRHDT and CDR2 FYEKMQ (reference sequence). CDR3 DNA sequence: TGTGCCAGCAGCGGAAGAGGTCGCGTGGATGGCTACACCTTC. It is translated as CASSGRGRVDGYTF.

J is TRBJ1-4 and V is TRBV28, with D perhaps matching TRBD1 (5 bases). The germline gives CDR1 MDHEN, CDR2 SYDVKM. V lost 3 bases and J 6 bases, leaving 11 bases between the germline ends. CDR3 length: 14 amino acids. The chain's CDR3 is CASSFWGGDEKLFF. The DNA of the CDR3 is TGTGCCAGCAGTTTCTGGGGAGGGGATGAAAAACTGTTTTTT.

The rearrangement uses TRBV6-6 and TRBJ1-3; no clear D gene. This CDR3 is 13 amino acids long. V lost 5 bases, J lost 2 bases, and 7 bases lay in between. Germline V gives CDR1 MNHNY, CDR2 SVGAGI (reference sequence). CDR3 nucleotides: TGTGCCAGCAGTCTGGGAGCTGGAAACACCATATATTTT. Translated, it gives CASSLGAGNTIYF.

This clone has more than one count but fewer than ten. CDR3 loop: CASSYLGAAAVGTQYF. The CDR3, as DNA: TGTGCCAGCAGCTACTTGGGGGCCGCCGCAGTGGGTACGCAGTATTTT. The rearrangement links TRBV11-2 to TRBJ2-3, with D possibly TRBD1 on 6 matching bases. The CDR3 has 16 amino acids. Looked up from germline, CDR1 is SGHAT and CDR2 is FQNNGV. Trimming took off 4 bases at V and 8 bases at J, with 22 bases between the two ends.

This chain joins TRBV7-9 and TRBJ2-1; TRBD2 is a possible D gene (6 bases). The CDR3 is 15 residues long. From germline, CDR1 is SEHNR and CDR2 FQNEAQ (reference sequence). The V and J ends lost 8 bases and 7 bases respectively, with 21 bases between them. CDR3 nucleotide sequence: TGTGCCAGCCCCACCCAATCCCTAGCGATGAATGAGCAGTTCTTC. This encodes CASPTQSLAMNEQFF.

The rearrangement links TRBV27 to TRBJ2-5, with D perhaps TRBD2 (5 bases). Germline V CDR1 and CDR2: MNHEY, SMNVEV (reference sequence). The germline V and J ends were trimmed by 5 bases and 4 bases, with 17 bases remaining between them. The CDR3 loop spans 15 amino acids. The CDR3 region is CASSAAGKRRETQYF. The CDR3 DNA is TGTGCCAGCAGTGCCGCCGGGAAGCGACGAGAGACCCAGTACTTC.

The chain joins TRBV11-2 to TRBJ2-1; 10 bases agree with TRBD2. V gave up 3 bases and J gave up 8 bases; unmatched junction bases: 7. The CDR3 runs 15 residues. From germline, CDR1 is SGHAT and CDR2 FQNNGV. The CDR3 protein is CASSLQLAGKDEQFF. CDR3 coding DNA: TGTGCCAGCAGCTTGCAACTAGCGGGAAAAGATGAGCAGTTCTTC.

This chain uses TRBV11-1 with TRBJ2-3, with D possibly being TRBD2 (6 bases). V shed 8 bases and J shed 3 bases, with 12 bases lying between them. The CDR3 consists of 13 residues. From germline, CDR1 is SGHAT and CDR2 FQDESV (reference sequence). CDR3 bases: TGTGCCAGCGAGGTAGCGGAAACAGATACGCAGTATTTT. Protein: CASEVAETDTQYF. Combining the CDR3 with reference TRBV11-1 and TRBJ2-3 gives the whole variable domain EAEVAQSPRYKITEKSQAVAFWCDPISGHATLYWYRQILGQGPELLVQFQDESVVDDSQLPKDRFSAERLKGVDSTLKIQPAELGDSAMYLCASEVAETDTQYFGPGTRLTVL.

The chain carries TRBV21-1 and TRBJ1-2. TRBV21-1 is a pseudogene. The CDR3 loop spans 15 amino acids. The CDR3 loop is CASSKGGGQRYGYTF. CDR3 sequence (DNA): TGTGCCAGCAGCAAAGGCGGAGGGCAACGCTATGGCTACACCTTC.

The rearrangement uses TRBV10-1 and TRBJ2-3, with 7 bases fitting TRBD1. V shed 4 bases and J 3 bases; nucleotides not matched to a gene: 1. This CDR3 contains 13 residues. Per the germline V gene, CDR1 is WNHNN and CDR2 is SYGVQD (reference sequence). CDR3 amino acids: CASSAQGTDTQYF. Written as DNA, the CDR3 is TGCGCCAGCAGTGCACAGGGGACAGATACGCAGTATTTT.

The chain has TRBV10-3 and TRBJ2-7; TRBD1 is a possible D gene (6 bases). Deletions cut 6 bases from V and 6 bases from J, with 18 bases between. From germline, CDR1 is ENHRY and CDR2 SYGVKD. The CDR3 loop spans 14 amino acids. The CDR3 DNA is TGTGCCATCAGATCACGGGCCTCAGGGGCCGAGCAGTACTTC. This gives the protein CAIRSRASGAEQYF.

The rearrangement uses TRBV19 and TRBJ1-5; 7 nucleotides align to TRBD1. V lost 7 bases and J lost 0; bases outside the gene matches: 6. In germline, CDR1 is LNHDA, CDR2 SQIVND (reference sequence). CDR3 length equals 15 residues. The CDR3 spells CASIRDRYSNQPQHF. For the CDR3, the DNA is TGTGCCAGTATTCGGGACAGATATAGCAATCAGCCCCAGCATTTT.

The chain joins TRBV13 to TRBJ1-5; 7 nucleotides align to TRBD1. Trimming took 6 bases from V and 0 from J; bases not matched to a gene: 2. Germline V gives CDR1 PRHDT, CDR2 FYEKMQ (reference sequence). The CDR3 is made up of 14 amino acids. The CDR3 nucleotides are TGTGCCAGCAGGCACAGGGGTAGCAATCAGCCCCAGCATTTT. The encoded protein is CASRHRGSNQPQHF.